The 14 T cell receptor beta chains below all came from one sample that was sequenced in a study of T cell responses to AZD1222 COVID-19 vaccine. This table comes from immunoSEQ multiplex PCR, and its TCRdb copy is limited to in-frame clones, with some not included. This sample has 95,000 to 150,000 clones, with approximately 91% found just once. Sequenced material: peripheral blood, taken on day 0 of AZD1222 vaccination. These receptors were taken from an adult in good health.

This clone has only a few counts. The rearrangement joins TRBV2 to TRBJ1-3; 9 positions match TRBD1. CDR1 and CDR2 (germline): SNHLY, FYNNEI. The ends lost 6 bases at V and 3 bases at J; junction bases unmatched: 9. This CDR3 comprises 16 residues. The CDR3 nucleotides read TGTGCCAGCAGCCAAACCGGGACAGGGTTTGGAAACACCATATATTTT. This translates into CASSQTGTGFGNTIYF.

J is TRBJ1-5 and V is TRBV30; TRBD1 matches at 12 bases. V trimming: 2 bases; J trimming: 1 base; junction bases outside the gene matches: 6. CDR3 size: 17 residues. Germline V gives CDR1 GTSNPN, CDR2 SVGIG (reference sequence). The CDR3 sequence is CAWSSGQGALSNQPQHF. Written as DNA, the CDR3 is TGTGCCTGGAGTTCGGGACAGGGGGCTCTGAGCAATCAGCCCCAGCATTTT.

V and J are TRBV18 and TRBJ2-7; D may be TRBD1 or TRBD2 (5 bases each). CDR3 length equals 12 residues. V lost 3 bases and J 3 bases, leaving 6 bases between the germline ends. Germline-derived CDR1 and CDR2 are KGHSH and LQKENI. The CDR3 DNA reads TGTGCCAGCTCACCGGGGGTCTACGAGCAGTACTTC. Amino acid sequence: CASSPGVYEQYF. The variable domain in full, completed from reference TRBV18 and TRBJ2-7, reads NAGVMQNPRHLVRRRGQEARLRCSPMKGHSHVYWYRQLPEEGLKFMVYLQKENIIDESGMPKERFSAEFPKEGPSILRIQQVVRGDSAAYFCASSPGVYEQYFGPGTRLTVT.

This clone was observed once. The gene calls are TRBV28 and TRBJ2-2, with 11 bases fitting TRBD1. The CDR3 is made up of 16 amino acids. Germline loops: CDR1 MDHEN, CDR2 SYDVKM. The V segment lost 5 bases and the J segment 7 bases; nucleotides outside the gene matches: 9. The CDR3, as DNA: TGTGCCAGCAGTCCCCCGGACAGGGGGCGAGGCGGGGAGCTGTTTTTT. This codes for CASSPPDRGRGGELFF.

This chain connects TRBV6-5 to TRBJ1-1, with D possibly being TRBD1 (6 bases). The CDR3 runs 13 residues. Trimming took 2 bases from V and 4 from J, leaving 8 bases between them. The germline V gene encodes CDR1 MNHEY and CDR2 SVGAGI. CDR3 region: CASSYRGGTEAFF. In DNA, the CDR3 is TGTGCCAGCAGTTACAGAGGGGGCACTGAAGCTTTCTTT.

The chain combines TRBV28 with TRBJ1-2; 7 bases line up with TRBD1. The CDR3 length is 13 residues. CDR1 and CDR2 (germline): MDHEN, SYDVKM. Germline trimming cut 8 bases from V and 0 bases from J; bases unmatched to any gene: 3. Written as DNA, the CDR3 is TGTGCCAGCTTGGACAGGCCTAACTATGGCTACACCTTC. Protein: CASLDRPNYGYTF.

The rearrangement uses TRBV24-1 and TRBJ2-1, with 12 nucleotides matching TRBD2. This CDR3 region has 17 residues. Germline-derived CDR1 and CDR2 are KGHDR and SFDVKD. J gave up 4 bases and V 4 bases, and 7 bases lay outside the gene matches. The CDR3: CATSDTRLAGEYNEQFF. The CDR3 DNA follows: TGTGCCACCAGTGACACGAGACTAGCGGGAGAGTACAATGAGCAGTTCTTC.

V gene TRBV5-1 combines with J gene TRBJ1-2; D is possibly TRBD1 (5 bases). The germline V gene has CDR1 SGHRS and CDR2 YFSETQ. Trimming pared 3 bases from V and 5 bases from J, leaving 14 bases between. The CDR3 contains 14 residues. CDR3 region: CASSSAGTEYGYTF. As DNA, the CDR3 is TGCGCCAGCAGCTCCGCCGGGACGGAGTATGGCTACACCTTC.

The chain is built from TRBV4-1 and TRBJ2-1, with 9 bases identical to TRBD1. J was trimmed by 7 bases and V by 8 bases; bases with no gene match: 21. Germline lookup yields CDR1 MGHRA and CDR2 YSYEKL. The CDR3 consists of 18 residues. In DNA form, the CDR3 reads TGCGCCAGCTACCATATGCGCCTGGGACAGGGAATTTTAAATGAGCAGTTCTTC. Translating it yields CASYHMRLGQGILNEQFF.

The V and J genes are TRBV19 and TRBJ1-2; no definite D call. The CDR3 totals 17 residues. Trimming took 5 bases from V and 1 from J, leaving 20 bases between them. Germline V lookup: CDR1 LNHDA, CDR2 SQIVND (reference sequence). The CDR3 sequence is CASSRWPGAWDNYGYTF. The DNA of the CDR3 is TGTGCCAGTAGTCGTTGGCCAGGTGCCTGGGATAACTATGGCTACACCTTC.

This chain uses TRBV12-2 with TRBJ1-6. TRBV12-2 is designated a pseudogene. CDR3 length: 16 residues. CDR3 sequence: CASRLVVEDYNSPLHF. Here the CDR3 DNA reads TGTGCAAGTCGCTTAGTCGTGGAGGACTATAATTCACCCCTCCACTTT.

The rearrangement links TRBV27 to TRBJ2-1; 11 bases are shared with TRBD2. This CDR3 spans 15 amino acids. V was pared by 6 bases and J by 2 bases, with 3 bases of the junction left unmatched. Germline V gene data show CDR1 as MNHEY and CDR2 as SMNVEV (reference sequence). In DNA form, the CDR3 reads TGTGCCAGCAGGCTAGCGGGAGGAACCTACAATGAGCAGTTCTTC. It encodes CASRLAGGTYNEQFF.

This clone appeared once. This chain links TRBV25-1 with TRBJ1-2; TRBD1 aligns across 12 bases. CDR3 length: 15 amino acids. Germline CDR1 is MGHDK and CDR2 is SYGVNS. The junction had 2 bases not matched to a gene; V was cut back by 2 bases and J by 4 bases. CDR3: CASSEGTGGGYGYTF. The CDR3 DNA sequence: TGTGCCAGCAGTGAAGGGACAGGGGGCGGCTATGGCTACACCTTC.

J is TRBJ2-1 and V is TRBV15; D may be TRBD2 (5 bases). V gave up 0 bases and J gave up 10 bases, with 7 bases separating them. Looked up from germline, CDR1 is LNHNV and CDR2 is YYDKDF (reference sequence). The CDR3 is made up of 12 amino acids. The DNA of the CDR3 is TGTGCCACCAGCAGAGATCGGGGAGAGCAGTTCTTC. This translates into CATSRDRGEQFF.